The 16 T cell receptor beta chains reported below all come from one sample, sequenced in a study of CD4 T cells in relation to SARS-CoV-2 and coronaviruses. These TCRs are of unknown antigen specificity. Sequenced by immunoSEQ multiplex PCR; TCRdb stores in-frame clones only, minus some. The sample shows 30,000 to 40,000 clones, roughly 73% of them seen only once. The sequenced material came from memory CD4+ T cells from PBMCs, cultured in vitro. The receptors were sampled from an adult with COVID-19.

V and J are TRBV25-1 and TRBJ2-7; 8 bases map to TRBD2. The CDR3 has 15 residues. The ends lost 2 bases at V and 4 bases at J; junction bases unmatched: 7. Germline CDR1 MGHDK, CDR2 SYGVNS. The CDR3 spells CASSENASGRYEQYF. The CDR3 DNA is TGTGCCAGCAGTGAAAACGCTAGCGGGCGTTACGAGCAGTACTTC.

CDR3 DNA: TGTGCCAGCAGCGCTCGAGGACAGGGAGGGGAGCAGTTCTTC. Translated, it gives CASSARGQGGEQFF. The V and J genes are TRBV9 and TRBJ2-1, with D perhaps TRBD1 (8 bases). This CDR3 contains 14 residues. Germline values: CDR1 SGDLS, CDR2 YYNGEE. V lost 3 bases, J lost 10 bases, and 17 bases lay in between.

This clone has only one observation. The V gene is TRBV2, the J gene TRBJ2-2; 7 nucleotides match TRBD1. The CDR3 consists of 15 residues. The V segment lost 6 bases and the J segment 0 bases; nucleotides outside the gene matches: 4. The germline gives CDR1 SNHLY, CDR2 FYNNEI. Written as DNA, the CDR3 is TGTGCCAGCAGAACAGGGGCGGCGAACACCGGGGAGCTGTTTTTT. Translation: CASRTGAANTGELFF.

The chain is built from TRBV4-2 and TRBJ2-3, with D perhaps matching TRBD1 or TRBD2 (7 bases each). Trimming left V 1 base short and J 4 bases short, with 21 bases between. Germline assignment: CDR1 LGHNA and CDR2 YNFKEQ. This CDR3 is 18 amino acids long. CDR3 DNA sequence: TGTGCCAGCAGCCAAGGAACGGGCCTCAGGGGGGGGGCAGATACGCAGTATTTT. The encoded protein is CASSQGTGLRGGADTQYF.

The V gene is TRBV14, the J gene TRBJ2-7, with TRBD2 matching 10 bases. Germline lookup yields CDR1 SGHDN and CDR2 FVKESK. Trimming removed 1 base from V and 6 bases from J; junction bases left unmatched: 3. The length of the CDR3 is 14 residues. Here the CDR3 reads CASSQGSSGSEQYF. The CDR3, as DNA: TGTGCCAGCAGCCAAGGTTCTAGCGGGAGCGAGCAGTACTTC.

The chain recombines TRBV2 with TRBJ1-6, with TRBD1 identical over 8 bases. The junction had 3 bases not matched to a gene; V was cut back by 7 bases and J by 7 bases. Germline CDR1 is SNHLY and CDR2 is FYNNEI. CDR3 size: 13 residues. The CDR3: CASIRDRNSPLHF. In DNA, the CDR3 is TGTGCCAGCATCCGGGACAGGAATTCACCCCTCCACTTT.

This clone was detected a few times. V and J are TRBV28 and TRBJ2-6; D possibly corresponds to TRBD1 (6 bases). The CDR3 covers 16 residues. V lost 6 bases and J 2 bases, leaving 14 bases between the germline ends. Germline V gives CDR1 MDHEN, CDR2 SYDVKM. The CDR3 here is CASRPTGFPGANVLTF. CDR3 DNA: TGTGCCAGCAGACCGACAGGTTTCCCTGGGGCCAACGTCCTGACTTTC.

For the CDR3, the DNA is TGCAGCGTTGAGCCAACCCAAGAGACCCAGTACTTC. Translating it yields CSVEPTQETQYF. The chain carries TRBV29-1 and TRBJ2-5; D call uncertain. CDR1 and CDR2 (germline): SQVTM, ANQGSEA. Trimming cost V 3 bases and J 1 base, with 6 bases left between them. The CDR3 length is 12 residues.

This clone was seen only once. The chain couples TRBV5-4 to TRBJ1-2, with D possibly being TRBD1 (5 bases). Trimming pared 3 bases from V and 4 bases from J, leaving 13 bases between. This CDR3 has 14 amino acids. The germline V gene has CDR1 SGHNT and CDR2 YYREEE (reference sequence). The CDR3 DNA is TGTGCCAGCAGCTACCGACAGAAGACCTATGGCTACACCTTC. This gives the protein CASSYRQKTYGYTF.

The chain joins TRBV18 to TRBJ1-5; no definite D call. V lost 6 bases and J 3 bases, leaving 12 bases between the germline ends. The CDR3 consists of 14 residues. CDR1 KGHSH and CDR2 LQKENI come from the germline V gene. In DNA form, the CDR3 reads TGTGCCAGCTCCCTTGGAGTCAACAATCAGCCCCAGCATTTT. It specifies CASSLGVNNQPQHF. The full variable domain, with the rest looked up from reference TRBV18 and TRBJ1-5, is NAGVMQNPRHLVRRRGQEARLRCSPMKGHSHVYWYRQLPEEGLKFMVYLQKENIIDESGMPKERFSAEFPKEGPSILRIQQVVRGDSAAYFCASSLGVNNQPQHFGDGTRLSIL.

The rearrangement joins TRBV18 to TRBJ2-3; TRBD1 agrees at 7 bases. Germline CDR1 is KGHSH and CDR2 is LQKENI. CDR3 length equals 16 residues. Trimming at V came to 3 bases and at J to 2 bases, leaving 8 bases not matched to a gene. This chain's CDR3 is CASSPTTGLFTDTQYF. The CDR3 bases are TGTGCCAGCTCACCGACGACAGGGCTGTTCACAGATACGCAGTATTTT. Filled out from reference TRBV18 and TRBJ2-3, the complete variable domain reads NAGVMQNPRHLVRRRGQEARLRCSPMKGHSHVYWYRQLPEEGLKFMVYLQKENIIDESGMPKERFSAEFPKEGPSILRIQQVVRGDSAAYFCASSPTTGLFTDTQYFGPGTRLTVL.

The rearrangement links TRBV7-2 to TRBJ2-7, with 9 bases aligning to TRBD2. Per the germline V gene, CDR1 is SGHTA and CDR2 is FQGNSA. The CDR3 sequence is 15 residues long. Trimming took 7 bases from V and 2 from J; bases not matched to a gene: 9. The CDR3 here is CASNPIAGVPYEQYF. CDR3 coding DNA: TGTGCCAGCAACCCAATAGCGGGAGTACCCTACGAGCAGTACTTC.

The gene calls are TRBV19 and TRBJ2-5, with D perhaps matching TRBD2 (5 bases). CDR3 size: 13 residues. Germline CDR1 reads LNHDA; CDR2 reads SQIVND (reference sequence). V shed 5 bases and J shed 3 bases, with 10 bases lying between them. The CDR3 here is CASSPSRKETQYF. CDR3 sequence (DNA): TGTGCCAGTAGTCCTAGCAGGAAAGAGACCCAGTACTTC.

The chain has TRBV7-3 and TRBJ2-2, with D possibly being TRBD2 (6 bases). V was pared by 2 bases and J by 4 bases, with 8 bases between. Germline V gene sequence: CDR1 SGHTA, CDR2 FQGTGA. The CDR3 is made up of 14 amino acids. CDR3 amino acids: CASSLGGSTGELFF. The CDR3 coding sequence is TGTGCCAGCAGCTTAGGAGGGTCCACCGGGGAGCTGTTTTTT. Using reference TRBV7-3 and TRBJ2-2 for the parts outside the CDR3, the full variable domain is GAGVSQTPSNKVTEKGKYVELRCDPISGHTALYWYRQSLGQGPEFLIYFQGTGAADDSGLPNDRFFAVRPEGSVSTLKIQRTERGDSAVYLCASSLGGSTGELFFGEGSRLTVL.

J is TRBJ2-7 and V is TRBV10-3; 10 nucleotides agree with TRBD1. Trimming at V came to 10 bases and at J to 6 bases, leaving 12 bases not matched to a gene. This CDR3 comprises 14 residues. Germline V CDR1 and CDR2: ENHRY, SYGVKD. The CDR3 nucleotides are TGTGCCACTACCGGGACAGGGGAATTGGGCGAGCAGTACTTC. Translating it yields CATTGTGELGEQYF.

The rearrangement uses TRBV28 and TRBJ2-1; D may be TRBD1 (5 bases). The germline V gene encodes CDR1 MDHEN and CDR2 SYDVKM. The CDR3 extends over 17 amino acids. The V gene lost 1 base and the J gene lost 4 bases, with 17 bases spanning the gap. The CDR3 DNA reads TGTGCCAGCAGTTTATTTAAGGGGTCGACAGTTTACAATGAGCAGTTCTTC. Protein sequence: CASSLFKGSTVYNEQFF.